Here is one TCR beta chain with its context. These data belong to a study of cytomegalovirus exposure and HLA in healthy donors. The primer mix had 60 Vbeta and 13 Jbeta primers. Assay: immunoSEQ multiplex PCR; the TCRdb copy retains only in-frame clones and omits some. The repertoire holds about 130,000 clones, with about 73% as singletons. Germline-derived CDR1 and CDR2 are SGHKS and YYEKEE (reference sequence). Trimming shortened V by 3 bases and J by 9 bases, and 15 bases separated the two germline ends. The length of the CDR3 is 13 residues. This chain links TRBV5-5 with TRBJ1-2; D gene unclear. Sample: PBMCs. This clonotype originated in a human donor in good health. CDR3 coding DNA: TGTGCCAGCAGCTACCGGGATACCTTGAGCTACACCTTC. This encodes CASSYRDTLSYTF.